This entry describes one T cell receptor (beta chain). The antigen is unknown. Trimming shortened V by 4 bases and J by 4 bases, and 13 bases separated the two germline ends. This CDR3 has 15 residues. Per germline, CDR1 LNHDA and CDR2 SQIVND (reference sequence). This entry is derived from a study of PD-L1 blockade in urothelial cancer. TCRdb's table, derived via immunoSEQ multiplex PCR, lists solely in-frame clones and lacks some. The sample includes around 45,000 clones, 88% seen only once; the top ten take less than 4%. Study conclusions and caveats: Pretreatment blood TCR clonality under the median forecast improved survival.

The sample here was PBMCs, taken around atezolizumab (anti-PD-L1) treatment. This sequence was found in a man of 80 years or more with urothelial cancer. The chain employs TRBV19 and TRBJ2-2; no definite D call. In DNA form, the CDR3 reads TGTGCCAGTAGTAGAGTGAGAGAGGTCACCGGGGAGCTGTTTTTT. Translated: CASSRVREVTGELFF. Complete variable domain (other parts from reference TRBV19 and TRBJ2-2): DGGITQSPKYLFRKEGQNVTLSCEQNLNHDAMYWYRQDPGQGLRLIYYSQIVNDFQKGDIAEGYSVSREKKESFPLTVTSAQKNPTAFYLCASSRVREVTGELFFGEGSRLTVL.